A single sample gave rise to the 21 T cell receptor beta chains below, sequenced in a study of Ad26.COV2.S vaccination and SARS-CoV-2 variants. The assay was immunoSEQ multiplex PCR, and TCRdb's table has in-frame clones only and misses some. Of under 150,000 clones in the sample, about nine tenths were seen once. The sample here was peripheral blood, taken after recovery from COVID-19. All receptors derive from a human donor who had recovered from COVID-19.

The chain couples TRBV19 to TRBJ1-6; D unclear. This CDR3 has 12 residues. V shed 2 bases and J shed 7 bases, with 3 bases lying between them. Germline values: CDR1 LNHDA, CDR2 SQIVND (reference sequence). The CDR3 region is CASSISNSPLHF. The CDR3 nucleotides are TGTGCCAGTAGTATAAGCAATTCACCCCTCCACTTT.

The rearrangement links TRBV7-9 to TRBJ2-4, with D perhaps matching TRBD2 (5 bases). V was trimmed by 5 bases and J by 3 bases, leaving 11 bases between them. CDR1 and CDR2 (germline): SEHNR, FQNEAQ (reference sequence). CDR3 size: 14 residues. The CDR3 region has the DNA TGTGCCAGCAGCCTCGGGAATGACAAAAACATTCAGTACTTC. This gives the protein CASSLGNDKNIQYF. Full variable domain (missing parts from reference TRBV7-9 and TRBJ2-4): DTGVSQNPRHKITKRGQNVTFRCDPISEHNRLYWYRQTLGQGPEFLTYFQNEAQLEKSRLLSDRFSAERPKGSFSTLEIQRTEQGDSAMYLCASSLGNDKNIQYFGAGTRLSVL.

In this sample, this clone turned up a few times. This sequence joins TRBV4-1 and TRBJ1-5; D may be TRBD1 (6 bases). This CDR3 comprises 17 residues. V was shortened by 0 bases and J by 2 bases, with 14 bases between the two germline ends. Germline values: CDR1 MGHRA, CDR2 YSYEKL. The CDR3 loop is CASSQDGGRVGNQPQHF. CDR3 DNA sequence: TGCGCCAGCAGCCAAGACGGGGGCAGGGTAGGCAATCAGCCCCAGCATTTT.

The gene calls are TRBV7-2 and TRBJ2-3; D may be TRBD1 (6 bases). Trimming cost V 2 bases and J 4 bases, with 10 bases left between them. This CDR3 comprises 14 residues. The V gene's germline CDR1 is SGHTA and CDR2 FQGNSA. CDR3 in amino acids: CASSLLAGADTQYF. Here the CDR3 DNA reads TGTGCCAGCAGCTTATTGGCAGGGGCAGATACGCAGTATTTT.

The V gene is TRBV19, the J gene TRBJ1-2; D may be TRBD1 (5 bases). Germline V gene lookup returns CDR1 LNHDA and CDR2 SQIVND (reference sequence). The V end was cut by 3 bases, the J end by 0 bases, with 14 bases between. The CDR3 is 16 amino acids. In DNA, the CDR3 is TGTGCCAGTAGTATTTGGGGGTTGTCGCCTAACTATGGCTACACCTTC. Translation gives CASSIWGLSPNYGYTF.

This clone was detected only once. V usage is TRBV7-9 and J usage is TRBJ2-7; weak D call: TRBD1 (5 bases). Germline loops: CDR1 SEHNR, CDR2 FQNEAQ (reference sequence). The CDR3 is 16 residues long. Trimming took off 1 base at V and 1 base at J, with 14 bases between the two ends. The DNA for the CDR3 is TGTGCCAGCAGCTTAGGGGGCAGGGATGGGTCCTACGAGCAGTACTTC. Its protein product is CASSLGGRDGSYEQYF. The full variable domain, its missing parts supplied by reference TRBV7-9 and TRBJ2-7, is DTGVSQNPRHKITKRGQNVTFRCDPISEHNRLYWYRQTLGQGPEFLTYFQNEAQLEKSRLLSDRFSAERPKGSFSTLEIQRTEQGDSAMYLCASSLGGRDGSYEQYFGPGTRLTVT.

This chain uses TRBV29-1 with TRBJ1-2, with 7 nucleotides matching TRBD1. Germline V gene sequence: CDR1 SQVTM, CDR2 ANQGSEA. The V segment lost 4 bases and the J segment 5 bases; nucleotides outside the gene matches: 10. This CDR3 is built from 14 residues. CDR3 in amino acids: CSVGFGGQPYGYTF. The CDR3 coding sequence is TGCAGCGTTGGTTTTGGGGGACAGCCTTATGGCTACACCTTC.

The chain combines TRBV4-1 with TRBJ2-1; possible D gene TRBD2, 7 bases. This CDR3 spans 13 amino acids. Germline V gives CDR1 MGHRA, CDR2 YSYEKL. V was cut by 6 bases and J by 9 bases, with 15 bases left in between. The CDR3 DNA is TGCGCCAGCAGACATCAAGGGGGGGGTGAGCAGTTCTTC. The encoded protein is CASRHQGGGEQFF.

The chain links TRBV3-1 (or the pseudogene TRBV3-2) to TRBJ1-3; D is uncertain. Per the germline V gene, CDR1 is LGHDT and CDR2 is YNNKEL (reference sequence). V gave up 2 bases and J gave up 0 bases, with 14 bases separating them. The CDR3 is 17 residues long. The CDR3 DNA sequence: TGTGCCAGCAGCCAACCCTTACGGCTAGACTCTGGAAACACCATATATTTT. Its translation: CASSQPLRLDSGNTIYF.

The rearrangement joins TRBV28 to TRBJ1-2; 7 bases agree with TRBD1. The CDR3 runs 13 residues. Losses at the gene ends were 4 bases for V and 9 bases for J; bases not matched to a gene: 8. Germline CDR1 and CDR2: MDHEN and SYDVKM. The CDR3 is CASSSMRTGSYTF. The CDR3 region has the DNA TGTGCCAGCAGTTCGATGAGGACAGGCAGCTACACCTTC.

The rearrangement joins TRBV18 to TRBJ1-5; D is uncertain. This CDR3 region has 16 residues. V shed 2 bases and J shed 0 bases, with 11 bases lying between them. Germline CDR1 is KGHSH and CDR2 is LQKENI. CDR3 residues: CASSPFPAYSNQPQHF. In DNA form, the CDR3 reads TGTGCCAGCTCACCATTCCCAGCTTATAGCAATCAGCCCCAGCATTTT.

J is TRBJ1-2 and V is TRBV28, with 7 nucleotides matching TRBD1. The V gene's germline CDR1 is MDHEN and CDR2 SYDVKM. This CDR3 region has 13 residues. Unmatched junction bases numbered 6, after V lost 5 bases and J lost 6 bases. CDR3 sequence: CASSPRDRHGYTF. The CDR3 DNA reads TGTGCCAGCAGTCCTAGGGACAGACATGGCTACACCTTC.

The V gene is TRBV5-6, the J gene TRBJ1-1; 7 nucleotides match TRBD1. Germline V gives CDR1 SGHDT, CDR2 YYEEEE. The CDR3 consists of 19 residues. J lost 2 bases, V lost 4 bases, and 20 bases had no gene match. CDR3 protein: CASSDRDRQGVLDNTEAFF. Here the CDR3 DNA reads TGTGCCAGCAGCGACAGAGATCGACAGGGTGTATTAGATAACACTGAAGCTTTCTTT. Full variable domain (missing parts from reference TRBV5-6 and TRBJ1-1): DAGVTQSPTHLIKTRGQQVTLRCSPKSGHDTVSWYQQALGQGPQFIFQYYEEEERQRGNFPDRFSGHQFPNYSSELNVNALLLGDSALYLCASSDRDRQGVLDNTEAFFGQGTRLTVV.

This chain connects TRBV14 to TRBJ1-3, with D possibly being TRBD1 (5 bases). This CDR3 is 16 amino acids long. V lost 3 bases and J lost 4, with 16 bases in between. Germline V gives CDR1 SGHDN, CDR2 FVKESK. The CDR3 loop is CASSQDREGIGNTIYF. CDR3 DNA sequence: TGTGCCAGCAGCCAGGACCGGGAGGGGATAGGAAACACCATATATTTT.

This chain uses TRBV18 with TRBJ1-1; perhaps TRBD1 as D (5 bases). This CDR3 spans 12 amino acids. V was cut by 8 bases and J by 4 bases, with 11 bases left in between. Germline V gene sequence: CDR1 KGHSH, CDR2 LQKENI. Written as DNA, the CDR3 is TGTGCCAGCCGGGGGGTTGGCACTGAAGCTTTCTTT. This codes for CASRGVGTEAFF. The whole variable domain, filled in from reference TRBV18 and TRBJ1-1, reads NAGVMQNPRHLVRRRGQEARLRCSPMKGHSHVYWYRQLPEEGLKFMVYLQKENIIDESGMPKERFSAEFPKEGPSILRIQQVVRGDSAAYFCASRGVGTEAFFGQGTRLTVV.

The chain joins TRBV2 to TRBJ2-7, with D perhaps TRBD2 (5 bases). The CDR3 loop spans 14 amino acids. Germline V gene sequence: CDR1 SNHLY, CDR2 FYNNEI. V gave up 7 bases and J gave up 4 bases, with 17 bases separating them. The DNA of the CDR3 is TGTGCCAGCACCGGGAACATAGCTTCTTACGAGCAGTACTTC. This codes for CASTGNIASYEQYF.

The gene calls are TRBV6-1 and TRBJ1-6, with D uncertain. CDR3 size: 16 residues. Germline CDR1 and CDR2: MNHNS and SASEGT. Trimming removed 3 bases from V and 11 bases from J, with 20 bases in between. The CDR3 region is CASSDDGGDQSPPLHF. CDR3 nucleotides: TGTGCCAGCAGTGATGATGGAGGAGACCAATCGCCACCCCTCCACTTT.

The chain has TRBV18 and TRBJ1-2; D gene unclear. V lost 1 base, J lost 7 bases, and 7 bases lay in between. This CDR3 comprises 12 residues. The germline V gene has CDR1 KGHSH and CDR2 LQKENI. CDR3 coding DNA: TGTGCCAGCTCACCACTACCCCTTGGCTACACCTTC. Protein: CASSPLPLGYTF.

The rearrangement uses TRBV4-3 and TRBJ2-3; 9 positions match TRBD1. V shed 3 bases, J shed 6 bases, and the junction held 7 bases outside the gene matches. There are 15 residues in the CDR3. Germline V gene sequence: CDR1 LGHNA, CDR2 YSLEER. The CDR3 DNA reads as TGCGCCAGCAGCCACCTGACAGGGGGGTCCGATACGCAGTATTTT. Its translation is CASSHLTGGSDTQYF.

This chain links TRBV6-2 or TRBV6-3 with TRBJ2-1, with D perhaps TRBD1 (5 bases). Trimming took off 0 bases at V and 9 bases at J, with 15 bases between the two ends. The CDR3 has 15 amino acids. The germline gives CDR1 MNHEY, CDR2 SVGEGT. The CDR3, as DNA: TGTGCCAGCAGTTACTCCGGGCAAACAGGTCCTGAGCAGTTCTTC. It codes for CASSYSGQTGPEQFF.

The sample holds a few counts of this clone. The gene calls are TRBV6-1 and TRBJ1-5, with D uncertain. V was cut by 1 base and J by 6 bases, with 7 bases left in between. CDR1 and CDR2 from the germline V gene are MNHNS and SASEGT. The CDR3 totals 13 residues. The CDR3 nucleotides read TGTGCCAGCAGTGAAGGGATTCTTCAGCCCCAGCATTTT. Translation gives CASSEGILQPQHF.